These 2 T cell receptor beta chains were all obtained from the same sample, sequenced in a study of breast tumors, draining lymph nodes, adjacent tissues. Each CDR3 protein gets one entry after TCRdb re-called the multiplex PCR reads with MiXCR. This table holds some 230,000 distinct CDR3 sequences, approximately 36% found once. The lymph nodes were axillary draining lymph nodes from breast cancer patients. The sequencing input was axillary lymph node tissue. The receptors stem from a female donor with breast cancer. Some clones in this sample may be carry-over from other donors' samples.

This clonotype came up many times. The rearrangement uses TRBV20-1 and TRBJ2-2; 10 nucleotides match TRBD1. The V and J ends lost 3 bases and 1 base, in that order; junction bases with no gene match: 2. The germline CDR1 and CDR2 sequences are DFQATT and SNEGSKA (reference sequence). The CDR3 spans 15 residues. The DNA of the CDR3 is TGCAGTGCTAGGGGACAGGGGCTGAACACCGGGGAGCTGTTTTTT. Translated, it gives CSARGQGLNTGELFF.

The chain joins TRBV7-6 to TRBJ2-7, with D perhaps TRBD2 (5 bases). From germline, CDR1 is SGHVS and CDR2 FNYEAQ. This CDR3 region has 13 residues. The CDR3 DNA follows: TGTGCTAGCGAGGGAGACACAGATTACGAGCAGTACTTC. Encoded protein: CASEGDTDYEQYF.